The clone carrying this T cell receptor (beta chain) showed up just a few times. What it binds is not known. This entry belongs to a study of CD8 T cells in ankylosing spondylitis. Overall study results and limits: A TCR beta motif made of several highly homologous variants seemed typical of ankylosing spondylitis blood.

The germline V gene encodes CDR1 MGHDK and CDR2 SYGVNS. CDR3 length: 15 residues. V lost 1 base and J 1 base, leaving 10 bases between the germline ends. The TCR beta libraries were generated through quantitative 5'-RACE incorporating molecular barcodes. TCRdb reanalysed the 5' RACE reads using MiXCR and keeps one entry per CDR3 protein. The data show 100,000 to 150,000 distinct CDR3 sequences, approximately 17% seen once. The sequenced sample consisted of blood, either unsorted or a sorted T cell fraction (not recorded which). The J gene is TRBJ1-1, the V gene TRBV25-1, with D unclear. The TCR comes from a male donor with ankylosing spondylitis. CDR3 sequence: CASSEFVGGNTEAFF. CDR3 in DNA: TGTGCCAGCAGTGAATTTGTGGGCGGGAACACTGAAGCTTTCTTT.